This TCR beta chain was sequenced in a study of glioma-infiltrating T cells after dendritic cell vaccination. Study-wide background: Treatment, given 2003 to 2012, was autologous tumor lysate-pulsed dendritic cell vaccination.

Points from the study as a whole: Complete blood and tumor specimen sets were limited to few patients.

Points on this clone: Antigen: not known.

The time point denotes: after dendritic cell vaccination, including at tumor progression/relapse. Selection required adequate fresh-frozen tumor tissue plus more than two years' survival data. The CDR3 is 14 residues long. Trimming stripped 3 bases from V and 4 bases from J, with 13 bases between. Per the germline V gene, CDR1 is MDHEN and CDR2 is SYDVKM. Measured with immunoSEQ multiplex PCR; TCRdb has only the in-frame clones, and not every one. The table lists some 58,000 clones, roughly 84% of them singletons. The clonotype originates from a human donor with glioblastoma. V usage is TRBV28 and J usage is TRBJ2-7; tentative D call: TRBD1 (5 bases). The sequenced sample was blood, obtained after dendritic cell vaccination. The CDR3 loop is CASSFSGKKYEQYF. The CDR3 DNA sequence: TGTGCCAGCAGTTTCTCAGGGAAAAAGTACGAGCAGTACTTC.